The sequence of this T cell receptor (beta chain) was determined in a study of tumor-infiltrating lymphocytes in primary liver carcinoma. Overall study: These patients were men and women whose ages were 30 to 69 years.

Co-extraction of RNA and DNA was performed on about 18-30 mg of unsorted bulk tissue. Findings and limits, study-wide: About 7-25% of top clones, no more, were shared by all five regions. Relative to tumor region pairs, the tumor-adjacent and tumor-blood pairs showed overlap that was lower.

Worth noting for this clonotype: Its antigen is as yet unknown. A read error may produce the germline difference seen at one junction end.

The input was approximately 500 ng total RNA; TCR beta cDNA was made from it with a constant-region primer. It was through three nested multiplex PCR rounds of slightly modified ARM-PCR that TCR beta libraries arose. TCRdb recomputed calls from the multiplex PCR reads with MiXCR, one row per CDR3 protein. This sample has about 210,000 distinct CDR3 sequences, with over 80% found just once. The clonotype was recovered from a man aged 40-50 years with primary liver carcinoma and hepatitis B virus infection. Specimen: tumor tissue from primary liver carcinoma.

CDR3 DNA sequence: TGTGCCAGCAGGGGCGGGGCCGACTATGGCCACACCTTC. Amino acids: CASRGGADYGHTF. This sequence joins TRBV6-5 and TRBJ1-2; D possibly corresponds to TRBD1 (5 bases). Germline values: CDR1 MNHEY, CDR2 SVGAGI. CDR3 length: 13 amino acids.